This T cell receptor beta chain is drawn from a study of T cell repertoires in cytomegalovirus infection. About the study: It was recently identified HLA-C-restricted and well-studied HLA-B-restricted CMV epitopes that the study used. It was the public TCR beta signatures that indicated both CMV infection and matching HLA type. Whole-study results and caveats: Cumulative public TCR beta family frequency identified carriers of CMV plus the relevant HLA. Dominating the ex vivo response were HLA-C-restricted CMV-specific TCR beta clonotypes.

On this clonotype itself: Its specificity is not known. This may be a read error, as it is one base from a much larger clone.

From the reads, TCRdb called clonotypes with MiXCR, one entry per CDR3 protein. Of about 160,000 distinct CDR3 sequences listed, roughly 22% are singletons. This CDR3 is 11 amino acids long. The ends were cut back, 3 bases at V and 10 bases at J, with 6 bases in the middle. This TCR was sampled from a human donor in good health (CMV status not recorded). Some clones in this sample may be carry-over from other donors' samples. The specimen comprised CD8+ T cells from cultured PBMCs, sampled from culture after CMV antigen stimulation. This chain links TRBV12-3 or TRBV12-4 with TRBJ1-4, with a weak D call TRBD1 (5 bases). The CDR3 nucleotides read TGTGCCAGCAGTTTTGGGGGAAAACTGTTTTTT. It codes for CASSFGGKLFF.